The 26 T cell receptor beta chains given below trace back to one sample, sequenced in a study of CXCR3-negative and CXCR3-positive naive CD8 T cells. TRB cDNA libraries were made by UMI-labeled 5' RACE. For each CDR3 protein, TCRdb gives one entry from its re-call of the 5' RACE reads, without DNA. Its clone listing holds 45,000 to 65,000 distinct CDR3 sequences. The specimen sequenced was naive CXCR3- CD8+ T cells from blood. The subset denotes: CD45RO-CCR7+CD27+CD95- naive CD8+ T cells lacking CXCR3 (TNR3-). Source of these receptors: a human donor in good health. Some clones in this sample may be carry-over from other donors' samples.

The chain joins TRBV10-3 to TRBJ2-1; the D call from TCRdb, TRBD2, cannot be confirmed without DNA. Per germline, CDR1 ENHRY and CDR2 SYGVKD. The CDR3 is 12 amino acids. CDR3 residues: CAISEGENKVFF.

The chain employs TRBV11-2 and TRBJ2-3. The V gene's germline CDR1 is SGHAT and CDR2 FQNNGV. This CDR3 has 13 amino acids. This chain's CDR3 is CASSLLSSEPQYF.

This chain joins TRBV29-1 and TRBJ2-1; TCRdb returns TRBD2, unconfirmable since there is no DNA. The CDR3 is 14 residues long. The germline V gene encodes CDR1 SQVTM and CDR2 ANQGSEA. CDR3 loop: CSTEGLAAYNEQFF.

This chain connects TRBV28 to TRBJ2-1; no DNA is available, so the TRBD1 call from TCRdb remains unchecked. The CDR3 has 11 residues. CDR1 MDHEN and CDR2 SYDVKM come from the germline V gene. This CDR3 reads CASGGAREQFF.

The V call is TRBV29-1, the J call TRBJ2-2; TCRdb picks TRBD1, but there is no DNA to check that call. Germline V lookup: CDR1 SQVTM, CDR2 ANQGSEA. The CDR3 loop spans 14 amino acids. The CDR3 loop reads CSAPAGTNTGELFF.

The CDR3 here is CASSYSPRGYEQYF. The chain combines TRBV6-6 with TRBJ2-7; TCRdb calls TRBD1, which cannot be checked without DNA. The germline V gene has CDR1 MNHNY and CDR2 SVGAGI (reference sequence). This CDR3 comprises 14 residues.

V usage is TRBV7-6 and J usage is TRBJ2-5; TCRdb outputs TRBD1, but without DNA this stays unchecked. The CDR3 extends over 12 amino acids. The germline CDR1 and CDR2 sequences are SGHVS and FNYEAQ. The CDR3 reads CASSKARETQYF.

The V call is TRBV19, the J call TRBJ2-3; absent DNA, TCRdb's TRBD1 call cannot be checked. The CDR3 loop spans 14 amino acids. Germline V lookup: CDR1 LNHDA, CDR2 SQIVND (reference sequence). The CDR3 loop is CASREGGYTDTQYF.

This clonotype registers medium-sized by frequency. The rearrangement links TRBV4-2 to TRBJ2-1; checking the TCRdb D call of TRBD1 is not possible without DNA. Germline CDR1 is LGHNA and CDR2 is YNFKEQ. CDR3 length equals 14 residues. CDR3 loop: CASTGPGENNEQFF.

The genes are TRBV29-1 and TRBJ2-1; checking the TCRdb D call of TRBD1 is not possible without DNA. Germline CDR1 and CDR2: SQVTM and ANQGSEA. This CDR3 has 14 amino acids. The CDR3 sequence is CSVERQGLSLGQFF.

The chain recombines TRBV5-5 with TRBJ2-4. The CDR3 runs 14 residues. Germline-derived CDR1 and CDR2 are SGHKS and YYEKEE (reference sequence). CDR3 loop: CASSLGPAKNIQYF.

V usage is TRBV29-1 and J usage is TRBJ2-2. The V gene's germline CDR1 is SQVTM and CDR2 ANQGSEA. This CDR3 comprises 12 residues. The CDR3: CSVGSGTGELFF.

This chain connects TRBV29-1 to TRBJ2-7; the TRBD1 assignment by TCRdb is unverifiable without DNA. This CDR3 contains 14 residues. Germline lookup yields CDR1 SQVTM and CDR2 ANQGSEA. This CDR3 reads CSVSGTGIGHEQYF.

This sequence joins TRBV3-1 and TRBJ2-5; the D gene TCRdb calls, TRBD2, cannot be checked with no DNA. Germline V gene data show CDR1 as LGHDT and CDR2 as YNNKEL (reference sequence). The CDR3 runs 16 residues. CDR3 sequence reads: CASSQWNFPLQETQYF.

This chain joins TRBV29-1 and TRBJ2-7; TCRdb lists TRBD1, though no DNA is available to test this call. The CDR3 runs to 16 residues. Germline CDR1 SQVTM, CDR2 ANQGSEA. The CDR3 loop is CSVRGPGRRGPYEQYF.

This sequence joins TRBV29-1 and TRBJ1-2; absent DNA, TCRdb's TRBD1 call cannot be checked. CDR1 and CDR2 from the germline V gene are SQVTM and ANQGSEA. The CDR3 spans 14 residues. CDR3 amino acids: CSAEDPDRGYGYTF.

V gene TRBV29-1 combines with J gene TRBJ1-1. Germline V gives CDR1 SQVTM, CDR2 ANQGSEA. This CDR3 contains 14 residues. The CDR3 sequence is CSALGGELDTEAFF.

The chain combines TRBV14 with TRBJ2-5. CDR3 length: 12 amino acids. Germline V lookup: CDR1 SGHDN, CDR2 FVKESK. The chain's CDR3 is CASSQDQETQHF. Looking up the rest from reference TRBV14 and TRBJ2-5 gives the full variable domain: EAGVTQFPSHSVIEKGQTVTLRCDPISGHDNLYWYRRVMGKEIKFLLHFVKESKQDESGMPNNRFLAERTGGTYSTLKVQPAELEDSGVYFCASSQDQETQHFGPGTRLLVL.

V and J are TRBV12-3 or TRBV12-4 and TRBJ2-1; the D call from TCRdb, TRBD2, cannot be confirmed without DNA. The CDR3 loop spans 16 amino acids. CDR3 sequence: CASRATSGRAHNEQFF.

The V call is TRBV13, the J call TRBJ2-7; TCRdb selects TRBD2, and the lack of DNA leaves this call unchecked. The CDR3 consists of 15 residues. Germline loops: CDR1 PRHDT, CDR2 FYEKMQ (reference sequence). This chain's CDR3 is CASSYRTSGAYEQYF. Drawing the rest from reference TRBV13 and TRBJ2-7, the complete variable domain is AAGVIQSPRHLIKEKRETATLKCYPIPRHDTVYWYQQGPGQDPQFLISFYEKMQSDKGSIPDRFSAQQFSDYHSELNMSSLELGDSALYFCASSYRTSGAYEQYFGPGTRLTVT.

The CDR3 loop reads CASTTPRGGNQPQHF. This chain links TRBV28 with TRBJ1-5; TCRdb's assignment of TRBD1 cannot be checked, as there is no DNA. Germline CDR1 is MDHEN and CDR2 is SYDVKM. The length of the CDR3 is 15 residues. Variable domain in full (rest from reference TRBV28 and TRBJ1-5): DVKVTQSSRYLVKRTGEKVFLECVQDMDHENMFWYRQDPGLGLRLIYFSYDVKMKEKGDIPEGYSVSREKKERFSLILESASTNQTSMYLCASTTPRGGNQPQHFGDGTRLSIL.

CDR3: CASTDPSNYNEQFF. The chain recombines TRBV6-1 with TRBJ2-1. The CDR3 has 14 residues. CDR1 and CDR2 from the germline V gene are MNHNS and SASEGT.

This rearrangement joins TRBV27 to TRBJ2-1; lacking DNA, the TRBD1 call made by TCRdb goes unchecked. Germline CDR1 MNHEY, CDR2 SMNVEV (reference sequence). This CDR3 spans 15 amino acids. The CDR3 sequence is CASSLSGTFNGEQFF.

The chain carries TRBV28 and TRBJ1-1. The CDR3 sequence is 16 residues long. The V gene's germline CDR1 is MDHEN and CDR2 SYDVKM. The CDR3 is CASSFWASYEDTEAFF.

The chain employs TRBV28 and TRBJ2-3; the D call from TCRdb, TRBD2, cannot be confirmed without DNA. In germline, CDR1 is MDHEN, CDR2 SYDVKM. This CDR3 has 13 residues. The CDR3 loop is CAGGYGHTDTQYF. Full variable domain (missing parts from reference TRBV28 and TRBJ2-3): DVKVTQSSRYLVKRTGEKVFLECVQDMDHENMFWYRQDPGLGLRLIYFSYDVKMKEKGDIPEGYSVSREKKERFSLILESASTNQTSMYLCAGGYGHTDTQYFGPGTRLTVL.

This chain uses TRBV27 with TRBJ2-2; the D gene TCRdb calls, TRBD1, cannot be checked with no DNA. The CDR3 spans 14 residues. The germline V gene has CDR1 MNHEY and CDR2 SMNVEV (reference sequence). The CDR3: CASSLVTGSGELFF.